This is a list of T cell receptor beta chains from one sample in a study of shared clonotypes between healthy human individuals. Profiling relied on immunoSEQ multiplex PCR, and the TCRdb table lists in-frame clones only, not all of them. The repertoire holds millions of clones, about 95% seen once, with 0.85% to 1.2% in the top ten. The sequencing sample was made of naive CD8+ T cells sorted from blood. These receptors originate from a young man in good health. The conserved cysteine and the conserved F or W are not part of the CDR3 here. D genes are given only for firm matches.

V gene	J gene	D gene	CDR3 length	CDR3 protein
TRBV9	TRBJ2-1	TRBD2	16	ASSPGTSGGVSYNEQF
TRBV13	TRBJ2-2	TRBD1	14	ASSYITGGGNGELF
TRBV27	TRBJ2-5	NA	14	ASSPLAYGGQETQY
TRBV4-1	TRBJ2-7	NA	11	ASSQDRGLEQY
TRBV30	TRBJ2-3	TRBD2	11	AWSGGNTDTQY
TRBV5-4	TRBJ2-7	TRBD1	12	ASSVRDSPYEQY
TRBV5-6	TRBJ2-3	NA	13	ASSLSTFYTDTQY
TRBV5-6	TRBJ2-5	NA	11	ASSLTAQETQY
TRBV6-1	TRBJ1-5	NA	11	ATLGGSNQPQH
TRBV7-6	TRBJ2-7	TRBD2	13	ASSPGLATTYEQY
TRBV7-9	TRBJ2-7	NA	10	ASSLGGLEQY
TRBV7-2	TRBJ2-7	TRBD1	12	ASSLGQGAYEQY
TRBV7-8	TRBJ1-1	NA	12	ASSLAGRDTEAF
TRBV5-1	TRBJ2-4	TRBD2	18	ASSPRTSGSVPPAKNIQY
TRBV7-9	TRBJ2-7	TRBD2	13	ASSSGLENTYEQY
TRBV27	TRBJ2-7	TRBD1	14	ASSPSTGLVSYEQY
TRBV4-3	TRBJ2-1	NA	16	ANPRRGRDRSPYNEQF
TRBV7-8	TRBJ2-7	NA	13	ASSSGHLSSYEQY
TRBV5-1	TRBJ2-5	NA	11	ASSEDGTWTQY
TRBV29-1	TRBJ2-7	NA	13	SVSTEPAITYEQY
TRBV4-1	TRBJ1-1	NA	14	ASSLMGGGAGTEAF
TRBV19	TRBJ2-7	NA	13	ASSIRGPGAYEQY